The sequence of this T cell receptor beta chain was determined in a study of T cells after yellow fever vaccination. This clonotype was seen many times. Its antigen is undetermined. TCRdb called the 5' RACE reads again in MiXCR, with one record for every CDR3 protein. The table shows some 250,000 distinct CDR3 sequences, with less than 9% occurring only once. Study conclusions and caveats: Post-booster repertoires contained most primary-vaccination clones again (about 95% CD4, roughly 90% CD8).

This CDR3 is built from 16 residues. CDR1 SGHTA and CDR2 FQGNSA come from the germline V gene. Trimming removed 1 base at V and 3 bases at J, with 14 bases between. V usage is TRBV7-2 and J usage is TRBJ2-3; no clear D. The specimen was CD4+ T cells sorted from PBMCs, collected 15 days after the yellow fever booster vaccination. The clonotype comes from a man aged 30 to 39 who received the YFV17D yellow fever vaccine. This chain's CDR3 is CASSLVGMWGTDTQYF. CDR3 DNA: TGTGCCAGCAGCTTAGTAGGGATGTGGGGAACAGATACGCAGTATTTT.